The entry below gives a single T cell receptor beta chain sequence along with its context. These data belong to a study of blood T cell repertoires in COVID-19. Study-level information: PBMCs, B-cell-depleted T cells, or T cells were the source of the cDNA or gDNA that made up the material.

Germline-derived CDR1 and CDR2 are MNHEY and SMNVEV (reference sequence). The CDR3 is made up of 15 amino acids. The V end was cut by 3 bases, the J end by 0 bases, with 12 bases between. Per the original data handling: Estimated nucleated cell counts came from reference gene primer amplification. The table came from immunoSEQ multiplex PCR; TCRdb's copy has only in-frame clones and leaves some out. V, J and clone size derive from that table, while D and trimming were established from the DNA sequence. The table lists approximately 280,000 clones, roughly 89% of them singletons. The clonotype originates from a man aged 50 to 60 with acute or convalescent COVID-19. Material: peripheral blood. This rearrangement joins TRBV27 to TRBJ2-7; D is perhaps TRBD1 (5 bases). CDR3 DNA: TGTGCCAGCAGTTTGAAGGACACGAGCTCCTACGAGCAGTACTTC. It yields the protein CASSLKDTSSYEQYF.